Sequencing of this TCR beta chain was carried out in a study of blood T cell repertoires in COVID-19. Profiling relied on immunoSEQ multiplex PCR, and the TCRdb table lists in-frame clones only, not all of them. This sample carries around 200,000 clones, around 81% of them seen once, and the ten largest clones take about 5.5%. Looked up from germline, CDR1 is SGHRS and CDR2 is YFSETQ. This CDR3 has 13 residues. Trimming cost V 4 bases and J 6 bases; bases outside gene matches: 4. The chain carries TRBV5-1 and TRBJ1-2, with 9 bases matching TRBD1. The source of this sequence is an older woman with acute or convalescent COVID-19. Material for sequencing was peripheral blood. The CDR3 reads CASSIQGADGYTF. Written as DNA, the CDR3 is TGCGCCAGCAGCATACAGGGGGCTGATGGCTACACCTTC.